A selection of T cell receptor beta chains follows, all from one sample in a study of CD8 T cells in Susac syndrome. TCRdb used MiXCR to reprocess the immunoSEQ multiplex PCR reads, holding one entry per CDR3 protein. The sample holds 250,000 to 300,000 distinct CDR3 sequences; approximately 81% are singletons and the top ten take 0.11%. The specimen sequenced was CD8+ T cells from PBMCs. These receptors all stem from a human donor with multiple sclerosis. Both conserved end residues are part of each CDR3. A D gene is named only where the DNA matches it firmly. Some rows have no size entry. The others give once, few or many, or a class for an expanded clone.

v_gene	d_gene	abundance	j_gene	CDR3nt	CDR3aa
TRBV27	NA	NA	TRBJ1-2	TGTGCCAGCAGCTCCGATAGACAGAGGCAAGGCTACACCTTC	CASSSDRQRQGYTF
TRBV9	NA	NA	TRBJ2-7	TGTGCCAGCAGCGCGTCGGACTCTTACGAGCAGTACTTC	CASSASDSYEQYF
TRBV12-3/TRBV12-4	NA	NA	TRBJ2-1	TGTGCCAGCAGTCCCTCAGTCTTGACAAACGGGAATGAGCAGTTCTTC	CASSPSVLTNGNEQFF
TRBV28	NA	NA	TRBJ1-3	TGTGCCAGCGCTCCGAACCGCGGGGAAATCTCAAACACCATATATTTT	CASAPNRGEISNTIYF
TRBV5-6	NA	NA	TRBJ1-2	TGTGCCAGCAGCTTGGCGGGGAGCGGGGGCTACACCTTC	CASSLAGSGGYTF
TRBV25-1	NA	NA	TRBJ2-2	TGTGCCAGCAGTGTGTACACCGGGGAGCTGTTTTTT	CASSVYTGELFF
TRBV9	NA	NA	TRBJ2-7	TGTGCCAGCAGCGTAGGATCAACGGGTTACGAGCAGTACTTC	CASSVGSTGYEQYF
TRBV7-9	TRBD1	NA	TRBJ2-7	TGTGCCAGCAGCATGGGACAGGGGGCCTTCTACGAGCAGTACTTC	CASSMGQGAFYEQYF
TRBV19	NA	NA	TRBJ2-2	TGTGCCAGTAGTGAGGGGATTCACACCGGGGAGCTGTTTTTT	CASSEGIHTGELFF
TRBV20-1	TRBD1	once	TRBJ2-2	TGCAGTGCTAGAGATATCCAGGGGGCGAACACCGGGGAGCTGTTTTTT	CSARDIQGANTGELFF
TRBV5-1	NA	NA	TRBJ2-2	TGCGCCAGCAGCTTGGGTTCCAGCGGGAACACCGGGGAGCTGTTTTTT	CASSLGSSGNTGELFF
TRBV6-5	NA	NA	TRBJ1-5	TGTGCCAGCAGCCCCGGACGGACGCAGCCCCAGCATTTT	CASSPGRTQPQHF
TRBV7-9	NA	NA	TRBJ1-1	TGTGCCAGCAGTGAGGGGGGCTCGGCCACTGAAGCTTTCTTT	CASSEGGSATEAFF